Below are 19 T cell receptor beta chains sequenced from a single sample in a study of OX40 agonist ivuxolimab in advanced cancers. The table came from immunoSEQ multiplex PCR; TCRdb's copy has only in-frame clones and leaves some out. The table has roughly 100,000 clones, roughly 88% seen once. Sequenced material: CD4+ or CD8+ T cells sorted from blood, taken in a trial of the OX40 agonist ivuxolimab. These receptors came from an adult with an advanced solid tumor such as melanoma, head and neck, liver or kidney cancer.

This chain joins TRBV6-6 and TRBJ1-2; no reliable D call. Germline loops: CDR1 MNHNY, CDR2 SVGAGI (reference sequence). This CDR3 is built from 14 residues. V gave up 0 bases and J gave up 3 bases, with 8 bases separating them. CDR3 loop: CASSYSQVYYGYTF. CDR3 sequence (DNA): TGTGCCAGCAGTTACTCGCAGGTCTACTATGGCTACACCTTC.

V usage is TRBV6-6 and J usage is TRBJ2-7; unclear D gene. The germline V gene has CDR1 MNHNY and CDR2 SVGAGI (reference sequence). This CDR3 is 11 amino acids long. The V end was cut by 9 bases, the J end by 9 bases, with 15 bases between. Here the CDR3 DNA reads TGTGCCAGTAGAACGGACGGAGCGCAGTACTTC. As protein: CASRTDGAQYF.

The chain uses TRBV28 and TRBJ2-4, with 12 nucleotides matching TRBD2. The CDR3 has 16 amino acids. With V trimmed by 6 bases and J by 2 bases, 5 bases remained unmatched. CDR1 and CDR2 (germline): MDHEN, SYDVKM. CDR3 sequence: CASSPTSGRTKNIQYF. The CDR3 coding sequence is TGTGCCAGCAGCCCTACTAGCGGGAGGACCAAAAACATTCAGTACTTC.

The chain recombines TRBV6-1 with TRBJ2-7, with 8 bases identical to TRBD2. The CDR3 spans 16 residues. Germline CDR1 and CDR2: MNHNS and SASEGT. V dropped 3 bases and J dropped 5; count of bases not matched to a gene: 12. The DNA for the CDR3 is TGTGCCAGCAGTGAGAGGCGGTTCGGGCGGGAGGACGAGCAGTACTTC. Its protein product is CASSERRFGREDEQYF.

The chain recombines TRBV7-9 with TRBJ2-5; D possibly matches TRBD1 or TRBD2 (5 bases each). The J call may be incorrect, as the DNA end agrees better with TRBJ2-7. Germline loops: CDR1 SEHNR, CDR2 FQNEAQ (reference sequence). The CDR3 sequence is 13 residues long. The CDR3 bases are TGTGCCAGCAGCTCGGGACGGATCTACGAGCAGTACTTC. Its protein product is CASSSGRIYEQYF.

The chain combines TRBV19 with TRBJ2-5; 8 bases are shared with TRBD2. This CDR3 spans 17 amino acids. V shed 3 bases and J 4 bases; nucleotides not matched to a gene: 13. The V gene's germline CDR1 is LNHDA and CDR2 SQIVND (reference sequence). CDR3 region: CASSIGYGREEGETQYF. The DNA of the CDR3 is TGTGCCAGTAGTATTGGGTACGGGCGGGAGGAGGGAGAGACCCAGTACTTC.

This clone has more than one count but fewer than ten. The genes are TRBV19 and TRBJ1-5; unclear D gene. The CDR3 is 12 residues long. Germline V lookup: CDR1 LNHDA, CDR2 SQIVND (reference sequence). The V gene lost 2 bases and the J gene lost 4 bases, with 3 bases spanning the gap. CDR3 sequence reads: CASSIQNQPQHF. In nucleotides, the CDR3 is TGTGCCAGTAGTATACAAAATCAGCCCCAGCATTTT.

The V call is TRBV6-5, the J call TRBJ2-7; D possibly corresponds to TRBD1 (6 bases). The CDR3 sequence is 13 residues long. V dropped 6 bases and J dropped 2 bases, with 11 bases sitting between them. CDR1 is MNHEY, CDR2 SVGAGI, per germline. The CDR3 protein is CASSTRDTYEQYF. The DNA for the CDR3 is TGTGCCAGCAGCACCCGGGACACCTACGAGCAGTACTTC.

The sample holds one count of this clone. The CDR3 coding sequence is TGTGCCAGCATGGAGGGAAGCACAGATACGCAGTATTTT. This sequence encodes CASMEGSTDTQYF. The chain combines TRBV28 with TRBJ2-3; possible D gene TRBD2, 6 bases. Germline CDR1 reads MDHEN; CDR2 reads SYDVKM. The length of the CDR3 is 13 residues. Trimming took 7 bases from V and 0 from J, leaving 8 bases between them.

The rearrangement links TRBV6-1 to TRBJ2-7; 7 bases match TRBD2. The CDR3 runs 16 residues. J was trimmed by 4 bases and V by 0 bases; bases with no gene match: 9. CDR1 and CDR2 from the germline V gene are MNHNS and SASEGT. CDR3 sequence reads: CASSEARGGDLYEQYF. In nucleotides, the CDR3 is TGTGCCAGCAGTGAAGCGAGGGGAGGGGACCTTTACGAGCAGTACTTC.

The genes are TRBV27 and TRBJ2-7, with D perhaps TRBD2 (5 bases). The CDR3 length is 16 residues. The germline V and J ends were trimmed by 4 bases and 2 bases, with 18 bases remaining between them. Germline CDR1 and CDR2: MNHEY and SMNVEV (reference sequence). The CDR3: CASSSQRDPIPYEQYF. The CDR3 DNA reads TGTGCCAGCAGTTCCCAACGGGATCCCATTCCCTACGAGCAGTACTTC.

The chain recombines TRBV6-5 with TRBJ2-3; D ambiguous. This CDR3 has 12 amino acids. Germline V CDR1 and CDR2: MNHEY, SVGAGI. Between the trimmed V and J ends, which lost 6 bases and 0 bases, there was a span of 4 bases. The CDR3 protein is CASRTSTDTQYF. CDR3 sequence (DNA): TGTGCCAGCAGAACTAGCACAGATACGCAGTATTTT.

The chain uses TRBV28 and TRBJ2-7; D is possibly TRBD2 (6 bases). The CDR3 totals 12 residues. Trimming removed 8 bases from V and 0 bases from J, with 8 bases in between. Germline V gene data show CDR1 as MDHEN and CDR2 as SYDVKM. The CDR3 nucleotides read TGTGCCAGCCAGACTAGCTCCTACGAGCAGTACTTC. Translating it yields CASQTSSYEQYF.

This chain uses TRBV4-1 with TRBJ1-3; TRBD1 matches at 7 bases. V dropped 1 base and J dropped 0; count of bases not matched to a gene: 15. CDR3 size: 20 residues. CDR1 is MGHRA and CDR2 is YSYEKL in the germline V gene. The CDR3 bases are TGCGCCAGCAGCCAAGGCGAGGGGGCCCCCGGGTATATCTCTGGAAACACCATATATTTT. Amino acid sequence: CASSQGEGAPGYISGNTIYF.

The chain combines TRBV19 with TRBJ1-1; no reliable D call. This CDR3 has 14 residues. From germline, CDR1 is LNHDA and CDR2 SQIVND (reference sequence). V was shortened by 5 bases and J by 5 bases, with 15 bases between the two germline ends. CDR3 nucleotide sequence: TGTGCCAGTAGTGCACCGGGAAGGAAGACTGAAGCTTTCTTT. Translating gives CASSAPGRKTEAFF.

The chain employs TRBV7-9 and TRBJ1-2; no reliable D call. Trimming removed 4 bases from V and 7 bases from J, with 13 bases in between. Germline CDR1 and CDR2: SEHNR and FQNEAQ (reference sequence). The CDR3 contains 13 residues. The CDR3 here is CASSSRTERGYTF. DNA for the CDR3: TGTGCCAGCAGCTCTCGGACGGAACGTGGCTACACCTTC.

The rearrangement links TRBV5-8 to TRBJ2-7; 7 bases agree with TRBD2. This CDR3 is built from 16 residues. V shed 0 bases and J 5 bases; nucleotides not matched to a gene: 11. Germline CDR1 is SGHTS and CDR2 is YDEGEE. DNA for the CDR3: TGTGCCAGCAGCTTGGGTAGGGCGGGAGACTTGGACGAGCAGTACTTC. Amino acids: CASSLGRAGDLDEQYF.

This chain joins TRBV11-2 and TRBJ2-1; TRBD2 aligns across 13 bases. Per germline, CDR1 SGHAT and CDR2 FQNNGV. The CDR3 is made up of 18 amino acids. The trim removed 5 bases at V and 0 bases at J, leaving 7 bases unmatched. CDR3 DNA sequence: TGTGCCAGCAGCCCGGGGACTAGCGGGGTAAGCTCCTACAATGAGCAGTTCTTC. It encodes CASSPGTSGVSSYNEQFF.

The CDR3 region has the DNA TGTGCCAGCAGCGTCGGGAGCATTGGCCCAGATACGCAGTATTTT. It specifies CASSVGSIGPDTQYF. The chain employs TRBV5-8 and TRBJ2-3; perhaps TRBD2 as D (6 bases). Trimming removed 4 bases at V and 4 bases at J, with 16 bases between. Germline V lookup: CDR1 SGHTS, CDR2 YDEGEE. This CDR3 comprises 15 residues.